This TCR beta chain was identified in a study of PD-1 blockade in classical Hodgkin lymphoma. The V gene lost 3 bases and the J gene lost 6 bases, with 15 bases spanning the gap. The CDR3 has 14 residues. Germline assignment: CDR1 KGHSH and CDR2 LQKENI. Every single patient, without exception, relapsed after autologous stem cell transplantation, and brentuximab vedotin exposure varied. Sequenced by immunoSEQ multiplex PCR; TCRdb stores in-frame clones only, minus some. The top ten hold about 10% of the sample, which has some 95,000 clones, roughly 89% seen once. The sequencing here drew on peripheral blood mononuclear cells (PBMCs), taken before the second cycle of nivolumab. The TCR comes from a human donor with classical Hodgkin lymphoma. V gene TRBV18 combines with J gene TRBJ2-7; D ambiguous. The CDR3 region has the DNA TGTGCCAGCTCACCCCCCCAGAGCCTAGGCGAGCAGTACTTC. Amino acids: CASSPPQSLGEQYF.